This TCR beta chain was documented in a study of blood T cells in healthy people across ages. To note about this clonotype: Antigen unknown.

This CDR3 has 15 amino acids. V shed 4 bases and J shed 3 bases, with 12 bases lying between them. Germline values: CDR1 SGHDN, CDR2 FVKESK. Overall study findings and caveats: It was not possible, with unsorted PBMCs, to conclusively compare naive and antigen-experienced cells.

PCR was performed a second time for about 7 to 12 cycles using a sample-barcoded 5' primer and a J-beta primer mix. A single record per CDR3 protein comes from TCRdb applying MiXCR to the 5' RACE reads. The sample shows some 1.4 million distinct CDR3 sequences, approximately 38% of them seen only once. This sequence joins TRBV14 and TRBJ2-2, with D possibly TRBD2 on 5 matching bases. Sequenced input: blood. This clonotype was obtained from a woman aged 18-30 years in good health. The CDR3 protein is CASSLQRRYTGELFF. The DNA for the CDR3 is TGTGCCAGCAGCCTTCAGCGGAGGTACACCGGGGAGCTGTTTTTT.